The entry that follows covers one T cell receptor (beta chain) sequence. This specimen comes from a study of blood T cell repertoires in COVID-19. Study information: There were acute and convalescent COVID-19 samples, and they came from the United States, Italy and Spain. The cDNA or gDNA used as material had been derived from T cells, B-cell-depleted T cells, or PBMCs.

In the study's own analysis: The authors estimated nucleated cell counts from reference gene primer amplification. TCRdb keeps only in-frame clones here, not all; method: immunoSEQ multiplex PCR. That table furnishes V, J and clone size, whereas the DNA furnished D and trimming. The sample shows 150,000 to 200,000 clones, around 80% of them seen only once. Germline lookup yields CDR1 MNHNY and CDR2 SVGAGI (reference sequence). Trimming stripped 0 bases from V and 6 bases from J, with 15 bases between. This CDR3 has 15 amino acids. The sequenced material came from peripheral blood. This clonotype originated in a man in his 60s with acute or convalescent COVID-19. This chain links TRBV6-6 with TRBJ2-7, with D possibly matching TRBD1 (6 bases). CDR3 in DNA: TGTGCCAGCAGTTACTCCGGGGCCGGGACACCCGAGCAGTACTTC. Translation gives CASSYSGAGTPEQYF.